This T cell receptor (beta chain) was sequenced for a study of long-term antiretroviral therapy in people with HIV. Study details: The earliest samples came about a decade before the 2015 immediate-ART recommendation.

CDR3 length equals 15 residues. The ends were cut back, 1 base at V and 3 bases at J, with 12 bases in the middle. Germline V gene data show CDR1 as SGHTA and CDR2 as FQGNSA. One or more pre-ART and two or more post-ART PBMC samples were available from each donor. Sequencing relied on immunoSEQ assay v3.0, run at survey level. TCRdb's copy holds only in-frame clones and misses some; the assay was immunoSEQ multiplex PCR. The sample yields about 27,000 clones, around 76% seen once. This clone has only a few counts. Its antigen is unidentified. General study findings and limits: Control repertoires displayed wider CDR3 length ranges than the HIV repertoires. Older ART regimens may have been in use when blood was drawn between the mid-2000s and the late 2010s.

V and J are TRBV7-2 and TRBJ1-2, with D unclear. Sequencing used unsorted PBMCs, obtained 0.5 years after starting antiretroviral therapy. This clonotype originated in a woman aged 40-49 years with HIV. This CDR3 is CASSLEAGHHYGYTF. Written as DNA, the CDR3 is TGTGCCAGCAGCTTAGAGGCGGGTCATCACTATGGCTACACCTTC. The full variable domain, completed using reference TRBV7-2 and TRBJ1-2, is GAGVSQSPSNKVTEKGKDVELRCDPISGHTALYWYRQSLGQGLEFLIYFQGNSAPDKSGLPSDRFSAERTGGSVSTLTIQRTQQEDSAVYLCASSLEAGHHYGYTFGSGTRLTVV.